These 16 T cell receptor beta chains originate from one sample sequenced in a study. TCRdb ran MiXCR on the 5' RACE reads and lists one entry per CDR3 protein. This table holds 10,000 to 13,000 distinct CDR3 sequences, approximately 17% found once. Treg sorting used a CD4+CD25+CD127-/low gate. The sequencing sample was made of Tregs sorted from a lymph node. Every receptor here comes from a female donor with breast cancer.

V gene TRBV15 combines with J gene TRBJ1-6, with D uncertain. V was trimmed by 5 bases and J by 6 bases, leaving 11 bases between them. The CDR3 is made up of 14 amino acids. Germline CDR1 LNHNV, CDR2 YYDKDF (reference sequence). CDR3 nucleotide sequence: TGTGCCACCAGCTTCCGACGTGGTAATTCACCCCTCCACTTT. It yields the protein CATSFRRGNSPLHF. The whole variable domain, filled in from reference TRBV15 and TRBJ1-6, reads DAMVIQNPRYQVTQFGKPVTLSCSQTLNHNVMYWYQQKSSQAPKLLFHYYDKDFNNEADTPDNFQSRRPNTSFCFLDIRSPGLGDTAMYLCATSFRRGNSPLHFGNGTRLTVT.

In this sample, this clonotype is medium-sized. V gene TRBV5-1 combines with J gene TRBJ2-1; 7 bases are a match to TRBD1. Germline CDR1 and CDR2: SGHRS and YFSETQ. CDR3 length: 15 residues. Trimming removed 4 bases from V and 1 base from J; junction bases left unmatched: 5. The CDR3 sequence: CASSPGQFSYNEQFF. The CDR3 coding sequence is TGCGCCAGCAGCCCGGGACAGTTTTCCTACAATGAGCAGTTCTTC.

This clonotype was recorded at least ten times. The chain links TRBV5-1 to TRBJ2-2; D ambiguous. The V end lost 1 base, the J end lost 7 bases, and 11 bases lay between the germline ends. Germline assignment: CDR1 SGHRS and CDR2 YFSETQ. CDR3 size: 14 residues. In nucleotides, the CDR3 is TGCGCCAGCAGCTTGCGGGTAGATGACGGGGAGCTGTTTTTT. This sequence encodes CASSLRVDDGELFF.

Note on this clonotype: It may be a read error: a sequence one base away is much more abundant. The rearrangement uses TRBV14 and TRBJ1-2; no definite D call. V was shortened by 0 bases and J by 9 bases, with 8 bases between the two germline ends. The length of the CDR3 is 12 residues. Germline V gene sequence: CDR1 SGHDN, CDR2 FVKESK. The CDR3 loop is CASSQEGRCYTF. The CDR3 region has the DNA TGTGCCAGCAGCCAAGAGGGCAGGTGCTACACCTTC. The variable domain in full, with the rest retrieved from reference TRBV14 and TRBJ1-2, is EAGVTQFPSHSVIEKGQTVTLRCDPISGHDNLYWYRRVMGKEIKFLLHFVKESKQDESGMPNNRFLAERTGGTYSTLKVQPAELEDSGVYFCASSQEGRCYTFGSGTRLTVV.

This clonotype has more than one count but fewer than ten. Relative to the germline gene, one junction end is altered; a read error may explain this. The CDR3 loop is CSAQIGGGQLFF. In DNA form, the CDR3 reads TGCAGCGCCCAAATTGGAGGCGGGCAGCTGTTTTTT. This sequence joins TRBV29-1 and TRBJ2-2; possibly TRBD2 for D (5 bases). Looked up from germline, CDR1 is SQVTM and CDR2 is ANQGSEA. CDR3 size: 12 residues.

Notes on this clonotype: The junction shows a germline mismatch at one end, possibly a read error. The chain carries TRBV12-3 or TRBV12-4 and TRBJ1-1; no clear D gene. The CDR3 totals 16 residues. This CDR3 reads CASSLASNAVNTEALF. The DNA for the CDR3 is TGTGCCAGCAGTTTGGCGTCCAACGCAGTAAACACTGAAGCTCTCTTT.

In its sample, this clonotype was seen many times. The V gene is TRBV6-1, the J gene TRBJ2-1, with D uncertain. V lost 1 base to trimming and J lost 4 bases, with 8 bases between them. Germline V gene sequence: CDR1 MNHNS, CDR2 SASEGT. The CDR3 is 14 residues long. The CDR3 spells CASSEVAPYNEQFF. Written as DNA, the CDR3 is TGTGCCAGCAGTGAAGTAGCCCCGTACAATGAGCAGTTCTTC.

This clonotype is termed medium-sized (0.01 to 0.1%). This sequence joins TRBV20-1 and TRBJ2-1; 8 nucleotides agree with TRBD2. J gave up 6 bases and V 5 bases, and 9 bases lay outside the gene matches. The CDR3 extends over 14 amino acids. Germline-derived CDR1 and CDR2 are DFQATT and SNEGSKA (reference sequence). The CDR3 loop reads CSAPGTSRVNEQFF. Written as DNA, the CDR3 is TGCAGTGCTCCCGGGACTAGTCGAGTCAATGAGCAGTTCTTC.

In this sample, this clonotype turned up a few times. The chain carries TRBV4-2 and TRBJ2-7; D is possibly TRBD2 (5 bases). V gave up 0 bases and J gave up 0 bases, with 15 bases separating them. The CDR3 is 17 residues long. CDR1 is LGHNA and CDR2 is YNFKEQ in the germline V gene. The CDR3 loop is CASSQERNLAASYEQYF. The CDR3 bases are TGTGCCAGCAGCCAAGAGAGAAATCTAGCCGCCTCCTACGAGCAGTACTTC.

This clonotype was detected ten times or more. CDR3 protein: CASSMGRSGIEILNTEAFF. DNA of the CDR3: TGTGCCAGTAGTATGGGGAGGAGTGGGATCGAAATTCTGAACACTGAAGCTTTCTTT. V usage is TRBV19 and J usage is TRBJ1-1; D uncertain. Germline-derived CDR1 and CDR2 are LNHDA and SQIVND (reference sequence). V shed 3 bases and J shed 0 bases, with 23 bases lying between them. The CDR3 has 19 residues.

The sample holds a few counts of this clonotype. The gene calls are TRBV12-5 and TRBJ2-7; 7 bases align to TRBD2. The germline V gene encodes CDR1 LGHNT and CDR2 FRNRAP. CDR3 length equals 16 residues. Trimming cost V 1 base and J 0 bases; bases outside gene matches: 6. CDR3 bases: TGTGCTAGTGGTTTGGAGGCAAGCGGGATCTCCTACGAGCAGTACTTC. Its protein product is CASGLEASGISYEQYF.

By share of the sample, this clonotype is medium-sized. The CDR3 here is CSVAGRALNEQFF. For the CDR3, the DNA is TGCAGCGTTGCCGGGAGGGCCCTCAATGAGCAGTTCTTC. J is TRBJ2-1 and V is TRBV29-1; the match to TRBD2 covers 8 bases. V lost 4 bases, J lost 6 bases, and 5 bases stayed unmatched. Germline CDR1 is SQVTM and CDR2 is ANQGSEA. The CDR3 consists of 13 residues.

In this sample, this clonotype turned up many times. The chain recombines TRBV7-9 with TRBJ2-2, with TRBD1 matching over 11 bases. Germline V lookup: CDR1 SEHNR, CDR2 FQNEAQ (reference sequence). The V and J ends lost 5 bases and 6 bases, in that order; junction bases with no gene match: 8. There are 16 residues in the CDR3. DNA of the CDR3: TGTGCCAGCAGCAAACCGCCGGGACAGGGGGCCGGGGAGCTGTTTTTT. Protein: CASSKPPGQGAGELFF.

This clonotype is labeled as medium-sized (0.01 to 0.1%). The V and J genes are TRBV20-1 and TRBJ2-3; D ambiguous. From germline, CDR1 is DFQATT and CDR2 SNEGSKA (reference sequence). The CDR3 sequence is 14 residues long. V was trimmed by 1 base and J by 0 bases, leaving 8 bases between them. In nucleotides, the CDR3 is TGCAGTGCTAGAGTCGGAACTAGCACAGATACGCAGTATTTT. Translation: CSARVGTSTDTQYF.

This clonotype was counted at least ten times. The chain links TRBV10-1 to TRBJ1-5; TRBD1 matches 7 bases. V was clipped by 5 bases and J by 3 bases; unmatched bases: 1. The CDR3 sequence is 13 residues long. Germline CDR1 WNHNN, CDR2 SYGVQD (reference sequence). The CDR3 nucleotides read TGCGCCAGCAGTACAGGGGACAATCAGCCCCAGCATTTT. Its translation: CASSTGDNQPQHF.

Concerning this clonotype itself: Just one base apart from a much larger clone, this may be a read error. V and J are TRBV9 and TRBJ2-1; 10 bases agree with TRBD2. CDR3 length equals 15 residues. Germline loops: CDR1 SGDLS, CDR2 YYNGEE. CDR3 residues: CASGVDTSGIGEQFF. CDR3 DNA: TGTGCCAGCGGCGTAGACACTAGCGGGATTGGTGAGCAGTTCTTC.